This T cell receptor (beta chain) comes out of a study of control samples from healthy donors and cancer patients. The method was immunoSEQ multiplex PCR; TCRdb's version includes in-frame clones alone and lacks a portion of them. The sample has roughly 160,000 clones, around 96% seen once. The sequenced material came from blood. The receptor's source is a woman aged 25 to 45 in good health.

The CDR3 is CATTTSGQHTGELFF. The CDR3 DNA sequence: TGTGCCACCACCACTTCGGGACAGCACACCGGGGAGCTGTTTTTT. The rearrangement joins TRBV24-1 to TRBJ2-2; 7 bases match TRBD1. The germline V gene encodes CDR1 KGHDR and CDR2 SFDVKD. CDR3 length: 15 residues. J lost 3 bases, V lost 8 bases, and 8 bases had no gene match.